This entry features one T cell receptor beta chain sequence. This specimen belongs to a study of identical twins. MiXCR was run by TCRdb on the 5' RACE reads, yielding one entry per CDR3 protein. The data hold around 1.7 million distinct CDR3 sequences, with 32% observed a single time. CDR1 is SGHRS and CDR2 is YFSETQ in the germline V gene. The CDR3 runs to 12 residues. V shed 6 bases and J shed 2 bases, with 9 bases lying between them. Sample: cord blood. This TCR derives from a newborn girl in good health. The chain combines TRBV5-1 with TRBJ2-7; no clear D gene. CDR3 DNA sequence: TGCGCCAGCACAAATGGTCCCTACGAGCAGTACTTC. Translated: CASTNGPYEQYF.